A single sample gave rise to the 5 T cell receptor beta chains below, sequenced in a study of blood T cells in healthy people across ages. Sample-barcoded 5' priming and a J-beta primer mix drove a second PCR of about 7 to 12 cycles. TCRdb re-called the 5' RACE reads with MiXCR, one entry per CDR3 protein. The table includes hundreds of thousands of distinct CDR3 sequences, about half detected once. Sequenced input: blood. These receptors all stem from a man older than 75 in good health.

This clonotype was observed a handful of times. J is TRBJ2-1 and V is TRBV4-1, with no clear D. Germline assignment: CDR1 MGHRA and CDR2 YSYEKL. The CDR3 is made up of 17 amino acids. Trimming removed 1 base from V and 0 bases from J, with 13 bases in between. CDR3 sequence: CASSQVDVGLSYNEQFF. The CDR3, as DNA: TGCGCCAGCAGCCAAGTCGACGTGGGCCTCTCCTACAATGAGCAGTTCTTC.

The chain employs TRBV9 and TRBJ1-1; D is uncertain. The CDR3 has 14 amino acids. Per the germline V gene, CDR1 is SGDLS and CDR2 is YYNGEE. Trimming took off 2 bases at V and 3 bases at J, with 11 bases between the two ends. CDR3 DNA: TGTGCCAGCAGCGTCCACGCTGTAGACACTGAAGCTTTCTTT. Its translation is CASSVHAVDTEAFF.

There are a few counts of this clonotype. J is TRBJ2-5 and V is TRBV10-3; D is tentatively TRBD1 or TRBD2 (5 bases each). Germline CDR1 reads ENHRY; CDR2 reads SYGVKD. V shed 4 bases and J shed 0 bases, with 9 bases lying between them. The CDR3 is 14 residues long. The CDR3 sequence: CAISVVGDQETQYF. CDR3 DNA: TGTGCCATCAGTGTCGTGGGGGACCAAGAGACCCAGTACTTC.

The chain has TRBV9 and TRBJ1-6; maybe TRBD1 (6 bases). CDR3 length equals 13 residues. The germline gives CDR1 SGDLS, CDR2 YYNGEE. V lost 8 bases and J 7 bases, leaving 13 bases between the germline ends. The CDR3 here is CASLGARNSPLHF. The CDR3 nucleotides read TGTGCCAGTCTGGGGGCGCGGAATTCACCCCTCCACTTT.

V and J are TRBV11-1 and TRBJ2-1; 7 positions match TRBD1. The CDR3 extends over 15 amino acids. Germline trimming cut 3 bases from V and 5 bases from J; bases unmatched to any gene: 7. Germline V gene data show CDR1 as SGHAT and CDR2 as FQDESV (reference sequence). CDR3 nucleotides: TGTGCCAGCAGCTTTGGGCAGGGGGTCCACAATGAGCAGTTCTTC. It specifies CASSFGQGVHNEQFF.